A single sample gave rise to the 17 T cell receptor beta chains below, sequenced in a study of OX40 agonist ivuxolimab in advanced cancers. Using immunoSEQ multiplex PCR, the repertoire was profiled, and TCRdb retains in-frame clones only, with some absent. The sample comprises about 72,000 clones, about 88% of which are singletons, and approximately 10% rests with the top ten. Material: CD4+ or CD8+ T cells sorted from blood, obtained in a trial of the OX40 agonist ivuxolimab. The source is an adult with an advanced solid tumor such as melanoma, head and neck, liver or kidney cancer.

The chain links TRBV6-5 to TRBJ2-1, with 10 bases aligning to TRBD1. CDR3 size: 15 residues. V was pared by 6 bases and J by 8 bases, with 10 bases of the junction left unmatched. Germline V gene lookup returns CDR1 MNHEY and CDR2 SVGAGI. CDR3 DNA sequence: TGTGCCAGCAGATCCCGGGACAGGGGAAAGGATGAGCAGTTCTTC. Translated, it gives CASRSRDRGKDEQFF.

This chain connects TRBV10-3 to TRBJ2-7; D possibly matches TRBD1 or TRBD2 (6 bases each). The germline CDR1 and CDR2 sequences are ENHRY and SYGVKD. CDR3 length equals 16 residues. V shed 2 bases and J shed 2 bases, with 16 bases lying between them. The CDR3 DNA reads TGTGCCATCAGTGAGGCATCCCGGGGGCTAACCTACGAGCAGTACTTC. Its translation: CAISEASRGLTYEQYF.

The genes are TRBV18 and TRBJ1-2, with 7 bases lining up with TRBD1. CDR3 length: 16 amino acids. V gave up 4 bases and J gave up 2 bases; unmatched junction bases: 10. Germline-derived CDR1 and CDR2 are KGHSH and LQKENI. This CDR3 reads CASSLLTGARNYGYTF. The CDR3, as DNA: TGTGCCAGCTCACTACTTACAGGGGCGCGAAACTATGGCTACACCTTC.

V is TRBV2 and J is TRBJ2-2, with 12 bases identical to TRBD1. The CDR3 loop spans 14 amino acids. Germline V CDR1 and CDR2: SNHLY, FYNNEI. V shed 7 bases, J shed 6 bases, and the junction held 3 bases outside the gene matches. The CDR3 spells CASTGTGGPGELFF. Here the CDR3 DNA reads TGTGCCAGCACTGGGACAGGGGGCCCCGGGGAGCTGTTTTTT.

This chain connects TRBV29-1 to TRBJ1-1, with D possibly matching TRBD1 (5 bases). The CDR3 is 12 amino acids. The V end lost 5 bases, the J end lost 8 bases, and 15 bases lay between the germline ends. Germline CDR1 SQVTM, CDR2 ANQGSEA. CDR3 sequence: CSVRTRGTEAFF. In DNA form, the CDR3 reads TGCAGCGTTCGGACCCGGGGCACGGAAGCTTTCTTT.

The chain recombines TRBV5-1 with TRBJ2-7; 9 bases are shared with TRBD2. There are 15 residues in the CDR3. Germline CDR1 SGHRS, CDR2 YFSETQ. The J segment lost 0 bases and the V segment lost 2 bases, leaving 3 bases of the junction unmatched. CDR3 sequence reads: CASSFSSGNSYEQYF. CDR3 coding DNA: TGCGCCAGCAGCTTTTCTAGCGGGAACTCCTACGAGCAGTACTTC.

The CDR3 DNA sequence: TGTGCCAGCAGCGTCGGGACAGAGTACACAAATGGCTACACCTTC. Translation gives CASSVGTEYTNGYTF. The chain carries TRBV5-4 and TRBJ1-2; 7 bases match TRBD1. The germline V gene has CDR1 SGHNT and CDR2 YYREEE (reference sequence). This CDR3 spans 15 amino acids. Germline trimming cut 4 bases from V and 6 bases from J; bases unmatched to any gene: 12.

In nucleotides, the CDR3 is TGTGCCAGTAGTATCGCACCGGGCAGCCGGTCCTACGAGCAGTACTTC. It yields the protein CASSIAPGSRSYEQYF. This chain uses TRBV19 with TRBJ2-7; D remains unclear. V was clipped by 3 bases and J by 1 base, with 16 bases between them. The CDR3 contains 16 residues. The germline V gene encodes CDR1 LNHDA and CDR2 SQIVND (reference sequence).

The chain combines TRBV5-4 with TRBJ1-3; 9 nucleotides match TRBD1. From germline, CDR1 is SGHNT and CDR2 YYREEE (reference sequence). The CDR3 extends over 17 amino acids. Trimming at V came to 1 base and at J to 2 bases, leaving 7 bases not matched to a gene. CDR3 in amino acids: CASSLNRGQGAGNTIYF. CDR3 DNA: TGTGCCAGCAGCTTGAACCGGGGACAGGGAGCTGGAAACACCATATATTTT.

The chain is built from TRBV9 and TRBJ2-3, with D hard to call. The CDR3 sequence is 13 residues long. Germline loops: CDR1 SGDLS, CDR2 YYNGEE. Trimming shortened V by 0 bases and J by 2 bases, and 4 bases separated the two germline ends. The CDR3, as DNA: TGTGCCAGCAGCGTAGGTACCACAGATACGCAGTATTTT. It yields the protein CASSVGTTDTQYF.

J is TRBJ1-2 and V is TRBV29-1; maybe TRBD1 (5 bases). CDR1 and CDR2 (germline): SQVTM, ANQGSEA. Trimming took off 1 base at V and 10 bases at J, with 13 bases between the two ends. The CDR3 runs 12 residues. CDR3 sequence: CSVEGAGFVYTF. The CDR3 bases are TGCAGCGTTGAAGGGGCAGGGTTCGTCTACACCTTC. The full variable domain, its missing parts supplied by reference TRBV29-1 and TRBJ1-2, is SAVISQKPSRDICQRGTSLTIQCQVDSQVTMMFWYRQQPGQSLTLIATANQGSEATYESGFVIDKFPISRPNLTFSTLTVSNMSPEDSSIYLCSVEGAGFVYTFGSGTRLTVV.

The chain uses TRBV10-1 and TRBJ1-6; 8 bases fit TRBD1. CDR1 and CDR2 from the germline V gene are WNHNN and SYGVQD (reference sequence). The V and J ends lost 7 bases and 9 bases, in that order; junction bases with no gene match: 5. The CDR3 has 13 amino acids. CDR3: CASTGGAGSPLHF. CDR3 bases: TGCGCCAGCACAGGGGGCGCAGGTTCACCCCTCCACTTT.

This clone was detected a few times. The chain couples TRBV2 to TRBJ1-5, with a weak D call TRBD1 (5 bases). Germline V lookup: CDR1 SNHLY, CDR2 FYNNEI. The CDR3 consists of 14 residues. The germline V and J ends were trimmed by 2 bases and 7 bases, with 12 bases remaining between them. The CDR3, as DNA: TGTGCCAGCAGTGAACGCAGGGTATCGCAGCCCCAGCATTTT. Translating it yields CASSERRVSQPQHF.

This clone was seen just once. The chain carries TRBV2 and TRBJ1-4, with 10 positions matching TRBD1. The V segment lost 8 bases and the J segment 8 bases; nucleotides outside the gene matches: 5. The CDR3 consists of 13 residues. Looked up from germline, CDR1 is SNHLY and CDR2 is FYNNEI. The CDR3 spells CASAGTGDEKLFF. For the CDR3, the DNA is TGTGCCAGCGCCGGGACAGGGGACGAAAAACTGTTTTTT.

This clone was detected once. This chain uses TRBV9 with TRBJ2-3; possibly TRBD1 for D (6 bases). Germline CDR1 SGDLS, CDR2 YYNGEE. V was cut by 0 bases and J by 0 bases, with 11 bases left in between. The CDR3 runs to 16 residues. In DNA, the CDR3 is TGTGCCAGCAGCGTAGTAGGGGGAGCAAGCACAGATACGCAGTATTTT. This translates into CASSVVGGASTDTQYF.

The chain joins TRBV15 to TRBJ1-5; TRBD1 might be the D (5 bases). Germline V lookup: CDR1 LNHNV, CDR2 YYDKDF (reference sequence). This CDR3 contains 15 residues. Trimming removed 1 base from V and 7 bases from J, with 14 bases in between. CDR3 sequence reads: CATSRGKGGEQPQHF. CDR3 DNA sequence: TGTGCCACCAGCAGAGGGAAGGGAGGGGAGCAGCCCCAGCATTTT.

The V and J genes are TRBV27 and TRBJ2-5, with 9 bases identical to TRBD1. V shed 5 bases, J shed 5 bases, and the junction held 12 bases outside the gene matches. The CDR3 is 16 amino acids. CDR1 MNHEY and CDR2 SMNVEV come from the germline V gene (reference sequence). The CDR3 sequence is CASSITGTGFTETQYF. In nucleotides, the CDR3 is TGTGCCAGCAGTATCACCGGGACAGGGTTCACGGAGACCCAGTACTTC.